This record concerns one T cell receptor (beta chain) sequence. Its target is unknown. Genomic DNA acted as the template from which TCR beta VDJ combination and CDR3 sequence profiling were carried out. One entry per CDR3 protein, called by TCRdb with MiXCR from the reads. The table records 250,000 to 350,000 distinct CDR3 sequences, approximately 55% of them present only once. This record comes from a study of CD8+CD57+ T cells in acquired aplastic anemia. V shed 0 bases, J shed 4 bases, and the junction held 3 bases outside the gene matches. Per the germline V gene, CDR1 is SGHTA and CDR2 is FQGNSA. This CDR3 has 14 amino acids. General study points: Patients and controls were not found to differ significantly in CD8+ Simpson's diversity. Patients and controls turned out to have 25 to 35 CD8+ CDR3 sequences in common.

This sequence was found in a human donor with severe aplastic anemia or a healthy control (not recorded which). Material: sorted CD4+, CD8+, or CD8+CD57+ T cells (not recorded which) from PBMCs. The J gene is TRBJ2-7, the V gene TRBV7-2, with 7 positions matching TRBD1. CDR3: CASSLAQTGYEQYF. The CDR3 DNA follows: TGTGCCAGCAGCTTAGCGCAGACAGGGTACGAGCAGTACTTC.